These T cell receptor beta chains were read from a single sample in a study of cytomegalovirus exposure and HLA in healthy donors. Sequenced by immunoSEQ multiplex PCR; TCRdb stores in-frame clones only, minus some. The table shows a few hundred thousand clones, with 65% to 85% occurring only once. Material for sequencing was PBMCs. The receptor set was obtained from a young man in good health and CMV-seronegative. CDR3s include the opening cysteine and the closing phenylalanine or tryptophan. Each record gives: V gene, D gene, J gene, clone size, CDR3 DNA, CDR3 protein. A D gene is named only where the DNA matches it firmly. Clone size, where shown, is once, few, many, or a class for clones that have expanded.

>TRBV7-2|TRBD2|TRBJ2-1|.
TGTGCCAGCAGTCAATCCAGATTGGGGACTAGCGGGGGGGCCCGGGAGCAGTTCTTC
CASSQSRLGTSGGAREQFF
>TRBV6-5|.|TRBJ1-1|.
TGTGCCAGCAGTCACCCCCGGGACACTGAAGCTTTCTTT
CASSHPRDTEAFF
>TRBV18|.|TRBJ2-3|.
TGTGCCAGCTCACCCCAGTCAGATACGCAGTATTTT
CASSPQSDTQYF
>TRBV5-1|.|TRBJ2-1|.
TGCGCCAGCAGCTACCAGGGTTCGAGCTCCTACAATGAGCAGTTCTTC
CASSYQGSSSYNEQFF
>TRBV6-5|TRBD1|TRBJ1-2|medium-sized
TGTGCCAGCAGTGACAGGGTTTGGTATGGCTACACCTTC
CASSDRVWYGYTF
>TRBV21-1|.|TRBJ2-7|.
TGTGCCAGCAGCAAAGGACAGGGGTCCCACGAGCAGTACTTC
CASSKGQGSHEQYF
>TRBV5-1|.|TRBJ1-6|few
TGCGCCAGCAAACGGGGAATGGGTATGCCTTCACCCCTCCACTTT
CASKRGMGMPSPLHF
>TRBV4-1|.|TRBJ2-6|few
TGCGCCAGCAGCCAAGCTCCTGGAGGGGTCACTGGGGCCAGCGTCCTGACTTTC
CASSQAPGGVTGASVLTF
>TRBV5-4|.|TRBJ2-6|.
TGTGCCAGCAGCCCCGAGTTAACAGGGAGCGGGGCCAACGTCCTGACTTTC
CASSPELTGSGANVLTF
>TRBV6-5|TRBD2|TRBJ2-7|few
TGTGCCAGCAGTTCAGCGGGGGGCCCGTACGAGCAGTACTTC
CASSSAGGPYEQYF